This TCR beta chain was found in a study of blood T cell repertoires in COVID-19. Looking at the study overall: In each case, the material was cDNA or gDNA derived from T cells, B-cell-depleted T cells, or PBMCs.

This clone was detected once. The CDR3 is 16 residues long. Looked up from germline, CDR1 is MDHEN and CDR2 is SYDVKM. V dropped 6 bases and J dropped 0 bases, with 16 bases sitting between them. TCRdb keeps only in-frame clones here, not all; method: immunoSEQ multiplex PCR. The sample includes about 270,000 clones, approximately 80% of them seen just once. The chain carries TRBV28 and TRBJ2-3; unclear D gene. Sequenced sample: peripheral blood. The receptor's source is a human donor in a cohort sampled during active COVID-19. The CDR3 DNA sequence: TGTGCCAGCAGCCAGTCTTCGACTCTTAGCACAGATACGCAGTATTTT. Its translation: CASSQSSTLSTDTQYF.